This entry lists 30 T cell receptor beta chains sequenced from one sample in a study of shared clonotypes between healthy human individuals. The method was immunoSEQ multiplex PCR; TCRdb's version includes in-frame clones alone and lacks a portion of them. The repertoire has about a million clones, 76% of them found once; the top ten carry around 1.4%. The source material was memory CD4+ T cells sorted from blood. The subset here: CD45RA-negative fraction. The source of these receptors is a man aged 18 to 29 in good health.

The chain uses TRBV10-3 and TRBJ1-1; D is uncertain. This CDR3 spans 13 amino acids. The ends were cut back, 4 bases at V and 6 bases at J, with 12 bases in the middle. Germline V CDR1 and CDR2: ENHRY, SYGVKD. The CDR3 DNA reads as TGTGCCATCAGTGCTGATGGTAACTCTGAAGCTTTCTTT. Its translation: CAISADGNSEAFF.

This clone was counted a single time. The J gene is TRBJ2-1, the V gene TRBV5-1; 9 bases are shared with TRBD1. Germline V gene sequence: CDR1 SGHRS, CDR2 YFSETQ. V was pared by 4 bases and J by 7 bases, with 6 bases of the junction left unmatched. The length of the CDR3 is 14 residues. The CDR3 DNA is TGCGCCAGCAGCGATACAGGGGGCGCGAATGAGCAGTTCTTC. This sequence encodes CASSDTGGANEQFF.

This clone was seen more than once but under ten times. The chain carries TRBV19 and TRBJ2-7; 9 bases map to TRBD1. Germline trimming cut 6 bases from V and 7 bases from J; bases unmatched to any gene: 7. Germline CDR1 LNHDA, CDR2 SQIVND (reference sequence). The CDR3 length is 13 residues. The CDR3 is CASSQQGAREQYF. DNA for the CDR3: TGTGCCAGTAGCCAACAGGGGGCGAGGGAGCAGTACTTC.

The chain is built from TRBV29-1 and TRBJ2-1; no clear D. This CDR3 contains 10 residues. Trimming left V 4 bases short and J 7 bases short, with 5 bases between. Germline V gene lookup returns CDR1 SQVTM and CDR2 ANQGSEA. This CDR3 is CSVAVNEQFF. In DNA, the CDR3 is TGCAGCGTTGCCGTGAATGAGCAGTTCTTC.

The genes are TRBV7-2 and TRBJ2-4; D not resolved. From germline, CDR1 is SGHTA and CDR2 FQGNSA. V shed 0 bases and J shed 7 bases, with 10 bases lying between them. The CDR3 loop spans 14 amino acids. CDR3 bases: TGTGCCAGCAGCTTAGCACTTCCTGGCAACATTCAGTACTTC. Its translation: CASSLALPGNIQYF.

The V and J genes are TRBV5-1 and TRBJ2-6; no clear D. This CDR3 region has 16 residues. Trimming cost V 0 bases and J 3 bases, with 10 bases left between them. Germline assignment: CDR1 SGHRS and CDR2 YFSETQ. In DNA form, the CDR3 reads TGCGCCAGCAGCTTGGGGGGTGAGAATGGGGCCAACGTCCTGACTTTC. Amino acids: CASSLGGENGANVLTF.

V is TRBV5-4 and J is TRBJ1-1; TRBD1 might be the D (6 bases). The CDR3 covers 13 residues. With 5 bases removed from V and 1 base from J, the gap between germline ends came to 9 bases. The germline V gene encodes CDR1 SGHNT and CDR2 YYREEE (reference sequence). CDR3 bases: TGTGCCAGCAGTTGGGACACGAACACTGAAGCTTTCTTT. It translates to CASSWDTNTEAFF.

In its sample, this clone was seen once. V gene TRBV18 combines with J gene TRBJ2-7; D unresolved. This CDR3 has 13 amino acids. The ends were cut back, 4 bases at V and 6 bases at J, with 13 bases in the middle. Looked up from germline, CDR1 is KGHSH and CDR2 is LQKENI. The CDR3 DNA follows: TGTGCCAGCTCACAGGGCTGGGGTGTCGAGCAGTACTTC. This encodes CASSQGWGVEQYF.

J is TRBJ1-6 and V is TRBV6-4; D perhaps matches TRBD1 (6 bases). Trimming cost V 2 bases and J 17 bases, with 16 bases left between them. This CDR3 has 13 residues. Germline V lookup: CDR1 MRHNA, CDR2 SNTAGT. The CDR3 bases are TGTGCCAGCAGTGACCTTCCTGGCACAGGGATCCACTTT. This encodes CASSDLPGTGIHF.

V gene TRBV19 combines with J gene TRBJ2-4, with D perhaps TRBD2 (6 bases). The CDR3 extends over 15 amino acids. Trimming took 4 bases from V and 2 from J, leaving 12 bases between them. The germline CDR1 and CDR2 sequences are LNHDA and SQIVND (reference sequence). In DNA, the CDR3 is TGTGCCAGTAGTACTACCGGGACTTCCAAAAACATTCAGTACTTC. It translates to CASSTTGTSKNIQYF.

V is TRBV6-5 and J is TRBJ2-5; no firm D call. CDR3 length: 14 residues. Deletions cut 0 bases from V and 5 bases from J, with 10 bases between. Germline V lookup: CDR1 MNHEY, CDR2 SVGAGI. The CDR3 DNA follows: TGTGCCAGCAGTTACTCGGAGTCCGGGGAGACCCAGTACTTC. Translated: CASSYSESGETQYF.

The chain links TRBV6-5 to TRBJ1-2; D call uncertain. The CDR3 is 13 amino acids. The V gene's germline CDR1 is MNHEY and CDR2 SVGAGI. V was trimmed by 4 bases and J by 8 bases, leaving 14 bases between them. This chain's CDR3 is CASSSSGTHGYTF. CDR3 DNA sequence: TGTGCCAGCAGTTCCTCGGGAACGCACGGCTACACCTTC.

In this sample, this clone turned up many times. The chain uses TRBV14 and TRBJ1-4; the D gene is possibly TRBD1 (5 bases). Trimming removed 1 base at V and 0 bases at J, with 12 bases between. The CDR3 length is 17 residues. Per the germline V gene, CDR1 is SGHDN and CDR2 is FVKESK. CDR3 residues: CASSQGAGRATNEKLFF. The CDR3 DNA reads TGTGCCAGCAGCCAAGGAGCAGGGAGAGCAACTAATGAAAAACTGTTTTTT.

The V call is TRBV6-5, the J call TRBJ2-2; unclear D gene. Trimming took off 4 bases at V and 5 bases at J, with 8 bases between the two ends. Germline CDR1 is MNHEY and CDR2 is SVGAGI. This CDR3 comprises 13 residues. The CDR3 DNA is TGTGCCAGCAGTTTCTCCAGGACCGGGGAGCTGTTTTTT. It is translated as CASSFSRTGELFF.

A remark on this clone: It may be a read error: a sequence one base away is much more abundant. This sample also contains other DNA sequences that code for the same CDR3. The chain couples TRBV13 to TRBJ2-1; no clear D. V lost 0 bases and J 5 bases, leaving 5 bases between the germline ends. Germline V gene data show CDR1 as PRHDT and CDR2 as FYEKMQ (reference sequence). This CDR3 is 13 amino acids long. CDR3 region: CASSLGLNNEQFF. The CDR3 DNA sequence: TGTGCCAGCAGCTTAGGACTAAACAATGAGCAGTTCTTC.

The chain couples TRBV5-4 to TRBJ1-5; D is perhaps TRBD1 (5 bases). V was cut by 3 bases and J by 2 bases, with 12 bases left in between. Germline-derived CDR1 and CDR2 are SGHNT and YYREEE (reference sequence). The CDR3 has 15 amino acids. The CDR3 loop is CASSSWGEGNQPQHF. The CDR3, as DNA: TGTGCCAGCAGCTCGTGGGGGGAGGGCAATCAGCCCCAGCATTTT.

This clone was found a few times. V is TRBV5-1 and J is TRBJ2-3; D uncertain. This CDR3 is built from 14 residues. The V and J ends lost 6 bases and 0 bases respectively, with 11 bases between them. Germline CDR1 reads SGHRS; CDR2 reads YFSETQ. In nucleotides, the CDR3 is TGCGCCAGCAAGGAGACTCCTAGCACAGATACGCAGTATTTT. It yields the protein CASKETPSTDTQYF.

The CDR3 loop reads CASSPSPGGHEKLFF. The CDR3 DNA reads TGCGCCAGCAGTCCCTCCCCAGGGGGACATGAAAAACTGTTTTTT. The chain carries TRBV10-2 and TRBJ1-4; 7 positions match TRBD1. The CDR3 is 15 residues long. J lost 6 bases, V lost 5 bases, and 9 bases had no gene match. Germline V CDR1 and CDR2: WSHSY, SAAADI.

The rearrangement links TRBV5-1 to TRBJ2-5; D gene unclear. The CDR3 loop spans 13 amino acids. Deletions cut 0 bases from V and 5 bases from J, with 8 bases between. Per germline, CDR1 SGHRS and CDR2 YFSETQ. The CDR3 DNA sequence: TGCGCCAGCAGCTTGGAGAGGCGGGAGACCCAGTACTTC. Amino acid sequence: CASSLERRETQYF. Filled out from reference TRBV5-1 and TRBJ2-5, the complete variable domain reads KAGVTQTPRYLIKTRGQQVTLSCSPISGHRSVSWYQQTPGQGLQFLFEYFSETQRNKGNFPGRFSGRQFSNSRSEMNVSTLELGDSALYLCASSLERRETQYFGPGTRLLVL.

V is TRBV6-5 and J is TRBJ2-3; D gene ambiguous. Trimming left V 6 bases short and J 4 bases short, with 14 bases between. The CDR3 extends over 14 amino acids. Germline loops: CDR1 MNHEY, CDR2 SVGAGI. The CDR3 spells CASSPSSRPDTQYF. CDR3 nucleotides: TGTGCCAGCAGCCCGAGTTCTAGGCCAGATACGCAGTATTTT.

About this clone: The same CDR3 arises from other DNA sequences in this sample as well. This chain links TRBV10-3 with TRBJ1-1; perhaps TRBD1 as D (5 bases). CDR1 is ENHRY and CDR2 is SYGVKD in the germline V gene. The CDR3 covers 13 residues. The V gene lost 6 bases and the J gene lost 1 base, with 9 bases spanning the gap. CDR3 DNA sequence: TGTGCCATCAGCTCAGGGTCGAACACTGAAGCTTTCTTT. Protein: CAISSGSNTEAFF.

The V gene is TRBV5-1, the J gene TRBJ2-2, with D perhaps given as TRBD1 or TRBD2 (5 bases each). Trimming left V 4 bases short and J 8 bases short, with 12 bases between. In germline, CDR1 is SGHRS, CDR2 YFSETQ. This CDR3 spans 13 amino acids. CDR3 amino acids: CASSRDGSGELFF. Written as DNA, the CDR3 is TGCGCCAGCAGCAGGGACGGATCGGGGGAGCTGTTTTTT.

Of note for this clone: The sample contains more than one DNA sequence encoding this CDR3. The chain has TRBV10-3 and TRBJ1-1; TRBD1 is a possible D gene (5 bases). The CDR3 length is 15 residues. Trimming removed 0 bases at V and 1 base at J, with 9 bases between. In germline, CDR1 is ENHRY, CDR2 SYGVKD. CDR3 bases: TGTGCCATCAGTGAGTCCGCCGGGGGGAACACTGAAGCTTTCTTT. Protein sequence: CAISESAGGNTEAFF.

This chain uses TRBV18 with TRBJ2-3, with 8 nucleotides matching TRBD1. The CDR3 length is 16 residues. V trimming: 0 bases; J trimming: 3 bases; junction bases outside the gene matches: 5. Germline V gene lookup returns CDR1 KGHSH and CDR2 LQKENI. The CDR3 loop reads CASSPPNQGATDTQYF. CDR3 coding DNA: TGTGCCAGCTCACCACCCAACCAGGGGGCAACAGATACGCAGTATTTT.

The chain has TRBV4-1 and TRBJ1-2; D not resolved. This CDR3 contains 12 residues. V dropped 6 bases and J dropped 5 bases, with 10 bases sitting between them. CDR1 is MGHRA, CDR2 YSYEKL, per germline. This chain's CDR3 is CASSAQNYGYTF. The CDR3 coding sequence is TGCGCCAGCAGTGCGCAGAATTATGGCTACACCTTC.

This rearrangement joins TRBV10-3 to TRBJ1-2, with D tentatively TRBD1 (6 bases). The germline V and J ends were trimmed by 6 bases and 6 bases, with 17 bases remaining between them. Per the germline V gene, CDR1 is ENHRY and CDR2 is SYGVKD. The CDR3 contains 14 residues. CDR3 sequence (DNA): TGTGCCATCAGGGGAACAGGGAAAGGGGATGGCTACACCTTC. Translated, it gives CAIRGTGKGDGYTF.

V usage is TRBV28 and J usage is TRBJ2-2; 7 bases map to TRBD2. V lost 4 bases, J lost 6 bases, and 8 bases stayed unmatched. This CDR3 contains 15 residues. Germline-derived CDR1 and CDR2 are MDHEN and SYDVKM. Here the CDR3 reads CASSSAGEGSGELFF. The DNA for the CDR3 is TGTGCCAGCAGTTCTGCGGGGGAGGGTTCCGGGGAGCTGTTTTTT.

This clone was observed a single time. J is TRBJ1-1 and V is TRBV6-6, with 10 bases matching TRBD1. This CDR3 is built from 14 residues. In germline, CDR1 is MNHNY, CDR2 SVGAGI (reference sequence). The J segment lost 11 bases and the V segment lost 5 bases, leaving 11 bases of the junction unmatched. CDR3 sequence: CASSKTGTGAGAFF. Written as DNA, the CDR3 is TGTGCCAGCAGTAAAACCGGGACAGGGGCTGGGGCTTTCTTT.

About this clone: This CDR3 is also generated by other DNA sequences in the sample. The genes are TRBV5-4 and TRBJ2-1; no definite D call. With 4 bases removed from V and 4 bases from J, the gap between germline ends came to 9 bases. The CDR3 is made up of 13 amino acids. Germline V gene lookup returns CDR1 SGHNT and CDR2 YYREEE (reference sequence). The CDR3 DNA follows: TGTGCCAGCAGCCGCGACCGGTACAATGAGCAGTTCTTC. Residues: CASSRDRYNEQFF.

V and J are TRBV28 and TRBJ1-5; a weak D match, TRBD1 (6 bases). The CDR3 spans 16 residues. Deletions cut 6 bases from V and 7 bases from J, with 22 bases between. From germline, CDR1 is MDHEN and CDR2 SYDVKM. CDR3 sequence (DNA): TGTGCCAGCAGCTTTACCGGGGGGGCCGCTTTCCAGCCCCAGCATTTT. Protein product: CASSFTGGAAFQPQHF.